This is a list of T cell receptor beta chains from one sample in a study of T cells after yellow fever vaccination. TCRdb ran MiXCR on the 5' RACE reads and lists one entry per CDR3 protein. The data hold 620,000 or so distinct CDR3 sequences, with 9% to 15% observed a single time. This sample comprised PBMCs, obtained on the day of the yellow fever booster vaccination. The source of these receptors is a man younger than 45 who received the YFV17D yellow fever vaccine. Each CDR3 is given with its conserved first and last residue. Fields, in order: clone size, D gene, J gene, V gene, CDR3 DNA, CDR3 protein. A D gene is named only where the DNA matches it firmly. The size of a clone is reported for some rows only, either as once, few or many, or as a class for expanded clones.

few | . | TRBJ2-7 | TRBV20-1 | TGCAGTGCCAGGGGTGGAACCGAGCAGTACTTC | CSARGGTEQYF
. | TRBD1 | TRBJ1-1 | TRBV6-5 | TGTGCCAGCAGTAGCACAGGGGGCGCGGATACTGAAGCTTTCTTT | CASSSTGGADTEAFF
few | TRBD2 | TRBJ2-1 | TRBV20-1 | TGCAGTGCTAGCATAACGGGAGGGCCGCGATACAATGAGCAGTTCTTC | CSASITGGPRYNEQFF
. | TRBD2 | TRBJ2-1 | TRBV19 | TGTGCCAGTAGTATCCGGACTAGCGGGAGCCAGGGGTACAATGAGCAGTTCTTC | CASSIRTSGSQGYNEQFF
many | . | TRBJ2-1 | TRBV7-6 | TGTGCCAGCAGCTACACGGCAAACAATGAGCAGTTCTTC | CASSYTANNEQFF
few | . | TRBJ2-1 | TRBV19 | TGTGCCAGTAGAGAAGGGATACTGTACAATGAGCAGTTCTTC | CASREGILYNEQFF
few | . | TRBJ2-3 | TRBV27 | TGTGCCAGCAGCCGGGACACCAGTCCGGATACGCAGTATTTT | CASSRDTSPDTQYF
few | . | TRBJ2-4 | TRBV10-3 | TGTGCCATCAGTGAGCCCCGGGGCCTAGCCAAAAACATTCAGTACTTC | CAISEPRGLAKNIQYF
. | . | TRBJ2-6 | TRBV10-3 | TGTGCCATCAGTCCCCGGGACGACAAAACTGGGGCCAACGTCCTGACTTTC | CAISPRDDKTGANVLTF
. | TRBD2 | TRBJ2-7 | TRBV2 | TGTGCCACTCGGGGAGACAGCGGGGCCTCCGAGCAGTACTTC | CATRGDSGASEQYF
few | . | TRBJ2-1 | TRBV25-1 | TGTGCCAGCAGTGAAGCGAGGTTTTCCTACAATGAGCAGTTCTTC | CASSEARFSYNEQFF
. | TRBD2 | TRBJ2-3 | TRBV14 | TGTGCCAGCAGCCAAAAGGGGATAGCGGGAAACACAGATACGCAGTATTTT | CASSQKGIAGNTDTQYF
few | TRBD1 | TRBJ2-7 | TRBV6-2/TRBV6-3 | TGTGCCAGCAGTTACAGTGGACAGGGGAGCTCCGAGCAGTACTTC | CASSYSGQGSSEQYF
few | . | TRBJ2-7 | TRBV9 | TGTGCCAGCAGCGTAGTGCCAGACCCTGGGGGGGAGCAGTACTTC | CASSVVPDPGGEQYF
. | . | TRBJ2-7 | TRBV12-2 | TGTGCAAGTCGTCGCAGGGGGGCCGACGAGCAGTACTTC | CASRRRGADEQYF
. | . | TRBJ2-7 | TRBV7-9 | TGTGCCAGCAGCATAATTAGCGGAGTGGTGTACTTC | CASSIISGVVYF
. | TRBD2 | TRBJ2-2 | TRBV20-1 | TGCAGTGTTGTAGCGGGAGGGAACGGGGAGCTGTTTTTT | CSVVAGGNGELFF